What follows are 18 T cell receptor beta chains derived from one specimen sequenced in a study of T cells after yellow fever vaccination (dated by TCRdb to about 2019). The library was built by means of 5' RACE. Sequencing took place on an Illumina HiSeq 2500. The raw public reads went through TCRdb reprocessing: fastp at Q25, MiXCR clone calling, in-frame beta chains kept. For every CDR3 protein sequence, its rows merge into one entry that carries the most common genes and DNA. The sample records around 250,000 distinct CDR3 sequences, 6% to 7.5% of which are singletons. The top ten clones comprise 0.85% of the sample. The treatment or condition label, as the study defines it: live attenuated yellow fever vaccine strain. Sequenced here: CD4+ T cells sorted from PBMCs, sampled 15 days after the yellow fever booster vaccination. Receptors originate from a man aged 25-45 years who received the YFV17D yellow fever vaccine.

V and J are TRBV6-5 and TRBJ2-7; D is perhaps TRBD2 (5 bases). The CDR3 is made up of 16 amino acids. Trimming removed 2 bases at V and 0 bases at J, with 14 bases between. Germline-derived CDR1 and CDR2 are MNHEY and SVGAGI. The CDR3 nucleotides are TGTGCCAGCAGTTACGAAGGAGGCGGTCGCTCCTACGAGCAGTACTTC. Encoded protein: CASSYEGGGRSYEQYF.

This clonotype has only a few counts. The chain couples TRBV20-1 to TRBJ1-6; D ambiguous. CDR1 is DFQATT and CDR2 is SNEGSKA in the germline V gene (reference sequence). This CDR3 is 15 amino acids long. V lost 6 bases, J lost 2 bases, and 14 bases lay in between. The CDR3 here is CSAQAGGAYNSPLHF. CDR3 bases: TGCAGTGCCCAGGCAGGAGGCGCCTATAATTCACCCCTCCACTTT.

V gene TRBV7-8 combines with J gene TRBJ2-1; D is perhaps TRBD2 (6 bases). The CDR3 consists of 16 residues. Germline V lookup: CDR1 SGHVS, CDR2 FQNEAQ. Trimming pared 1 base from V and 1 base from J, leaving 11 bases between. In DNA, the CDR3 is TGTGCCAGCAGCTTAGTTGCGGGACCTTCCTACAATGAGCAGTTCTTC. Its translation is CASSLVAGPSYNEQFF.

The CDR3 bases are TGTGCCAGCACTATTCCACAGGGGTCGCACGAGCAGTACTTC. Its protein product is CASTIPQGSHEQYF. This sequence joins TRBV7-2 and TRBJ2-7, with TRBD1 identical over 7 bases. With 7 bases clipped from V and 5 bases from J, the junction kept 11 bases outside the gene matches. Germline CDR1 is SGHTA and CDR2 is FQGNSA. This CDR3 comprises 14 residues.

The chain combines TRBV20-1 with TRBJ2-7, with a tentative D call TRBD2 (6 bases). V dropped 2 bases and J dropped 6 bases, with 11 bases sitting between them. Germline V gives CDR1 DFQATT, CDR2 SNEGSKA (reference sequence). This CDR3 region has 12 residues. The CDR3 nucleotides read TGCAGTGCTAGATTAGCGGCCGGCGAGCAGTACTTC. Translation: CSARLAAGEQYF.

The chain combines TRBV7-2 with TRBJ2-5; a possible D gene is TRBD1 (6 bases). Germline V gene data show CDR1 as SGHTA and CDR2 as FQGNSA. The CDR3 runs to 14 residues. V was shortened by 2 bases and J by 2 bases, with 9 bases between the two germline ends. The CDR3 spells CASSLTGWQETQYF. Written as DNA, the CDR3 is TGTGCCAGCAGCTTAACAGGGTGGCAAGAGACCCAGTACTTC.

With regard to this clonotype: One end of the junction does not line up with germline, which may come from a read error. This chain uses TRBV7-2 with TRBJ2-3; 10 nucleotides match TRBD2. This CDR3 has 16 residues. Germline V gives CDR1 SGHTA, CDR2 FQGNSA. CDR3 residues: CASSLAGTSGTDTQYF. The CDR3 nucleotides read TGTGCCAGCAGCCTAGCCGGGACTAGCGGCACAGATACGCAGTATTTT. Supplemented by reference TRBV7-2 and TRBJ2-3, the full variable domain reads GAGVSQSPSNKVTEKGKDVELRCDPISGHTALYWYRQSLGQGLEFLIYFQGNSAPDKSGLPSDRFSAERTGGSVSTLTIQRTQQEDSAVYLCASSLAGTSGTDTQYFGPGTRLTVL.

This clonotype was counted a few times. The chain has TRBV6-1 and TRBJ2-7; D is unresolved. The CDR3 has 14 residues. The germline V gene has CDR1 MNHNS and CDR2 SASEGT. Trimming took 2 bases from V and 2 from J, leaving 10 bases between them. This CDR3 is CASSEFGATYEQYF. CDR3 in DNA: TGTGCCAGCAGTGAATTTGGAGCAACCTACGAGCAGTACTTC.

In regard to this clonotype: A much larger clone lies one base from this, so it may be a read error. The V gene is TRBV10-3, the J gene TRBJ1-5, with TRBD1 matching over 8 bases. The CDR3 runs 12 residues. Germline V gene sequence: CDR1 ENHRY, CDR2 SYGVKD. CDR3 in amino acids: CAISQGAQHQHF. The CDR3 coding sequence is TGTGCCATCAGTCAGGGGGCTCAGCACCAGCATTTT.

This clonotype occurred many times. V and J are TRBV5-1 and TRBJ1-2, with 7 bases aligning to TRBD1. Looked up from germline, CDR1 is SGHRS and CDR2 is YFSETQ. Germline trimming cut 2 bases from V and 3 bases from J; bases unmatched to any gene: 1. CDR3 size: 13 residues. CDR3 region: CASSLGQDYGYTF. CDR3 nucleotides: TGCGCCAGCAGCTTAGGACAGGACTATGGCTACACCTTC.

This clonotype showed up many times. The chain has TRBV28 and TRBJ2-2; perhaps TRBD2 as D (5 bases). Trimming shortened V by 6 bases and J by 4 bases, and 18 bases separated the two germline ends. The CDR3 has 16 amino acids. Germline V lookup: CDR1 MDHEN, CDR2 SYDVKM. CDR3 sequence (DNA): TGTGCCAGCAGCCCGATGGCTAGCTTGGCCACCGGGGAGCTGTTTTTT. Protein: CASSPMASLATGELFF.

This clonotype has more than one count but fewer than ten. The chain recombines TRBV20-1 with TRBJ2-5; maybe TRBD2 (5 bases). V gave up 0 bases and J gave up 8 bases, with 16 bases separating them. This CDR3 has 14 amino acids. Germline V lookup: CDR1 DFQATT, CDR2 SNEGSKA (reference sequence). The CDR3 spells CSARDLSSVDTQYF. DNA for the CDR3: TGCAGTGCTAGAGATCTGAGTAGCGTGGATACCCAGTACTTC.

This clonotype was recorded many times. V gene TRBV7-2 combines with J gene TRBJ2-3; weak D call: TRBD2 (6 bases). Germline CDR1 reads SGHTA; CDR2 reads FQGNSA. The CDR3 covers 16 residues. Trimming removed 4 bases at V and 2 bases at J, with 16 bases between. CDR3 in amino acids: CASSSGRGRVTDTQYF. CDR3 DNA sequence: TGTGCCAGCAGCTCAGGGCGGGGCCGAGTCACAGATACGCAGTATTTT.

V and J are TRBV18 and TRBJ2-1, with D maybe TRBD2 (5 bases). The germline V and J ends were trimmed by 1 base and 0 bases, with 13 bases remaining between them. Germline CDR1 is KGHSH and CDR2 is LQKENI. The CDR3 sequence is 17 residues long. The CDR3 spells CASSPLFLASSYNEQFF. CDR3 bases: TGTGCCAGCTCACCACTCTTCTTAGCGAGCTCCTACAATGAGCAGTTCTTC.

The chain has TRBV4-2 and TRBJ1-2; D ambiguous. Trimming took 0 bases from V and 7 from J, leaving 9 bases between them. Germline V lookup: CDR1 LGHNA, CDR2 YNFKEQ. The CDR3 is 13 residues long. The CDR3 sequence: CASSQEGQGGYTF. DNA for the CDR3: TGTGCCAGCAGCCAAGAGGGTCAAGGTGGCTACACCTTC.

The sample holds many counts of this clonotype. V and J are TRBV29-1 and TRBJ2-5, with D perhaps matching TRBD1 (6 bases). V lost 8 bases and J 9 bases, leaving 22 bases between the germline ends. Germline loops: CDR1 SQVTM, CDR2 ANQGSEA. CDR3 length equals 13 residues. Written as DNA, the CDR3 is TGCAGCTACCTAGGGGGATCCTCAGGGGCCCAGTACTTC. Translating gives CSYLGGSSGAQYF.

Note on this clonotype: One end of the junction does not line up with germline, which may come from a read error. The V and J genes are TRBV7-7 and TRBJ2-1, with a weak D call TRBD2 (5 bases). Germline V CDR1 and CDR2: SSHAT, FNYEAQ (reference sequence). The CDR3 sequence is 15 residues long. CDR3 bases: TGTGCTAGCAGCTTAGCGCCAACCACCTACAATGAGCAGTTCTTC. The encoded protein is CASSLAPTTYNEQFF.

V is TRBV5-1 and J is TRBJ2-5; D uncertain. There are 13 residues in the CDR3. Germline V CDR1 and CDR2: SGHRS, YFSETQ. Trimming stripped 4 bases from V and 2 bases from J, with 9 bases between. CDR3 nucleotide sequence: TGCGCCAGCAGCCCGGCCCCTCAAGAGACCCAGTACTTC. The encoded protein is CASSPAPQETQYF.